The 20 T cell receptor beta chains below come from one sample, sequenced in a study of T-cell memory formation after mild COVID-19. TCRdb re-called the 5' RACE reads through MiXCR, storing one row per CDR3 protein. The table records 300,000 to 350,000 distinct CDR3 sequences, roughly a fifth of them present only once. Specimen: PBMCs or a T cell subset sorted from them (not recorded which). These receptors originate from a young man who had mild COVID-19 (a few samples of this study predate the infection). Cell type and time point are not known.

This CDR3 is CASSLTGMDYGYTF. In DNA, the CDR3 is TGTGCCAGCAGTTTGACAGGGATGGACTATGGCTACACCTTC. The V and J genes are TRBV27 and TRBJ1-2, with 7 bases that match TRBD1. The V and J ends lost 3 bases and 3 bases, in that order; junction bases with no gene match: 4. Germline assignment: CDR1 MNHEY and CDR2 SMNVEV (reference sequence). The CDR3 is 14 amino acids.

The chain is built from TRBV20-1 and TRBJ2-7; D is possibly TRBD1 or TRBD2 (6 bases each). CDR1 and CDR2 (germline): DFQATT, SNEGSKA (reference sequence). This CDR3 spans 13 amino acids. CDR3 nucleotide sequence: TGCAGGCCCAGGCTTAGGGGGGTTGGCGAGCAGTACGTC. This sequence encodes CRPRLRGVGEQYV.

This clonotype was recorded a few times. J is TRBJ2-3 and V is TRBV2; D gene ambiguous. The germline V gene encodes CDR1 SNHLY and CDR2 FYNNEI. The CDR3 totals 13 residues. V was trimmed by 6 bases and J by 2 bases, leaving 9 bases between them. The chain's CDR3 is CASRATVTDTQYF. The CDR3, as DNA: TGTGCCAGCAGAGCGACGGTCACAGATACGCAGTATTTT.

This clonotype has just a few counts. The chain recombines TRBV20-1 with TRBJ2-7; the match to TRBD1 covers 9 bases. The J segment lost 2 bases and the V segment lost 3 bases, leaving 11 bases of the junction unmatched. The CDR3 is 16 residues long. Germline assignment: CDR1 DFQATT and CDR2 SNEGSKA (reference sequence). CDR3 region: CSASRYGGQGPYEQYF. CDR3 nucleotides: TGCAGTGCTAGTCGGTATGGGGGACAGGGCCCCTACGAGCAGTACTTC.

This rearrangement joins TRBV11-3 to TRBJ2-5; 10 nucleotides match TRBD2. The CDR3 runs to 13 residues. The germline CDR1 and CDR2 sequences are SGHNT and YENEEA. Trimming cost V 4 bases and J 4 bases; bases outside gene matches: 0. The CDR3 nucleotides read TGTGCCAGCAGCTCTAGCGGGGGAGAGACCCAGTACTTC. Its protein product is CASSSSGGETQYF.

The chain is built from TRBV5-4 and TRBJ2-5, with TRBD1 matching over 7 bases. With V trimmed by 4 bases and J by 2 bases, 8 bases remained unmatched. The germline V gene has CDR1 SGHNT and CDR2 YYREEE (reference sequence). The CDR3 consists of 15 residues. CDR3 sequence: CASSANTGVQETQYF. CDR3 coding DNA: TGTGCCAGCAGCGCAAATACAGGGGTACAAGAGACCCAGTACTTC.

The J gene is TRBJ1-2, the V gene TRBV6-6; D is undetermined. V dropped 2 bases and J dropped 5 bases, with 6 bases sitting between them. The CDR3 sequence is 12 residues long. In germline, CDR1 is MNHNY, CDR2 SVGAGI (reference sequence). The CDR3 bases are TGTGCCAGCAGTTACGACGGGTATGGCTACACCTTC. Amino acid sequence: CASSYDGYGYTF.

The chain couples TRBV23-1 to TRBJ2-1; the match to TRBD2 covers 13 bases. TRBV23-1 is treated as an ORF (open reading frame) with a function not yet certain. V dropped 6 bases and J dropped 10; count of bases not matched to a gene: 12. This CDR3 is built from 16 residues. The CDR3 nucleotides are TGCGCCAGCAGCCAGTGCTCACTAGCGGGGGGGCTGGAGCAGTTCTTC. The encoded protein is CASSQCSLAGGLEQFF.

This clonotype has ten or more counts. The chain has TRBV7-2 and TRBJ1-4, with TRBD1 matching over 7 bases. Germline V lookup: CDR1 SGHTA, CDR2 FQGNSA. Trimming cost V 6 bases and J 6 bases; bases outside gene matches: 7. This CDR3 comprises 14 residues. The CDR3 protein is CASRQTGMDEKLFF. The CDR3 nucleotides are TGTGCCAGCAGGCAGACAGGGATGGATGAAAAACTGTTTTTT.

V usage is TRBV5-6 and J usage is TRBJ2-7; D not certain. The germline CDR1 and CDR2 sequences are SGHDT and YYEEEE. Trimming removed 3 bases at V and 7 bases at J, with 8 bases between. The CDR3 has 11 residues. In DNA, the CDR3 is TGTGCCAGCAGCTCGGACCTTGAGCAGTACTTC. The encoded protein is CASSSDLEQYF.

The chain has TRBV7-2 and TRBJ1-1, with a tentative D call TRBD1 (5 bases). The CDR3 covers 13 residues. V shed 6 bases and J shed 5 bases, with 13 bases lying between them. The germline gives CDR1 SGHTA, CDR2 FQGNSA. This CDR3 is CASRQGAWTEAFF. CDR3 coding DNA: TGTGCCAGCAGGCAGGGTGCCTGGACTGAAGCTTTCTTT.

The chain joins TRBV4-3 to TRBJ2-1, with 10 bases identical to TRBD1. V lost 0 bases to trimming and J lost 8 bases; unmatched junction nucleotides: 10. CDR3 length: 17 amino acids. The germline gives CDR1 LGHNA, CDR2 YSLEER. CDR3 DNA: TGCGCCAGCAGCCAAGATTATAGAGACAGGGGGCAGGATGAGCAGTTCTTC. Protein product: CASSQDYRDRGQDEQFF.

This clonotype occurred a few times. The gene calls are TRBV5-1 and TRBJ1-6; maybe TRBD1 (5 bases). Germline lookup yields CDR1 SGHRS and CDR2 YFSETQ. Trimming stripped 5 bases from V and 4 bases from J, with 16 bases between. The CDR3 is made up of 16 amino acids. Here the CDR3 DNA reads TGCGCCAGCAGTCACCGAGGGAACAGGTATAATTCACCCCTCCACTTT. Protein: CASSHRGNRYNSPLHF. Together with reference TRBV5-1 and TRBJ1-6, the CDR3 gives the full variable domain: KAGVTQTPRYLIKTRGQQVTLSCSPISGHRSVSWYQQTPGQGLQFLFEYFSETQRNKGNFPGRFSGRQFSNSRSEMNVSTLELGDSALYLCASSHRGNRYNSPLHFGNGTRLTVT.

The chain uses TRBV12-3 or TRBV12-4 and TRBJ2-1, with D perhaps matching TRBD1 (7 bases). V lost 5 bases to trimming and J lost 3 bases, with 14 bases between them. The CDR3 has 15 amino acids. CDR3 sequence (DNA): TGTGCCAGCAGTCCAACAGGGGAGGTCTACAATGAGCAGTTCTTC. It translates to CASSPTGEVYNEQFF.

The sample holds many counts of this clonotype. The rearrangement joins TRBV7-9 to TRBJ2-7, with no clear D. V was pared by 3 bases and J by 6 bases, with 12 bases between. The CDR3 spans 13 residues. Per germline, CDR1 SEHNR and CDR2 FQNEAQ (reference sequence). CDR3 loop: CASSLDGSAEQYF. CDR3 bases: TGTGCCAGCAGCTTGGATGGGTCAGCCGAGCAGTACTTC. The variable domain in full, with the rest retrieved from reference TRBV7-9 and TRBJ2-7, is DTGVSQNPRHKITKRGQNVTFRCDPISEHNRLYWYRQTLGQGPEFLTYFQNEAQLEKSRLLSDRFSAERPKGSFSTLEIQRTEQGDSAMYLCASSLDGSAEQYFGPGTRLTVT.

This chain uses TRBV2 with TRBJ1-5; no definite D call. This CDR3 region has 14 residues. V gave up 3 bases and J gave up 0 bases, with 6 bases separating them. Germline values: CDR1 SNHLY, CDR2 FYNNEI. CDR3 sequence (DNA): TGTGCCAGCAGTGACGGCCGTAGCAATCAGCCCCAGCATTTT. As protein: CASSDGRSNQPQHF.

This clonotype was seen more than once but under ten times. The chain recombines TRBV4-3 with TRBJ2-3; 10 bases map to TRBD2. From germline, CDR1 is LGHNA and CDR2 YSLEER. This CDR3 is built from 20 residues. Trimming took 2 bases from V and 0 from J; bases not matched to a gene: 14. The CDR3 sequence: CASSQRTGSLAGSSTDTQYF. CDR3 coding DNA: TGCGCCAGCAGCCAAAGGACAGGGTCACTAGCGGGGTCTAGCACAGATACGCAGTATTTT.

There are a few counts of this clonotype. The rearrangement uses TRBV5-1 and TRBJ1-4; no reliable D call. This CDR3 has 15 amino acids. V was cut by 2 bases and J by 6 bases, with 14 bases left in between. Germline lookup yields CDR1 SGHRS and CDR2 YFSETQ. The CDR3 sequence: CASSFFPGEDEKLFF. The CDR3 DNA is TGCGCCAGCAGCTTCTTTCCCGGTGAGGATGAAAAACTGTTTTTT.

The rearrangement uses TRBV18 and TRBJ2-7; 10 nucleotides line up with TRBD1. The germline gives CDR1 KGHSH, CDR2 LQKENI. The J segment lost 3 bases and the V segment lost 6 bases, leaving 5 bases of the junction unmatched. The CDR3 length is 14 residues. CDR3 in DNA: TGTGCCAGCTCTCCCGGGACAGGGGTCTACGAGCAGTACTTC. Amino acids: CASSPGTGVYEQYF.

This clonotype was seen more than once but under ten times. The genes are TRBV15 and TRBJ2-7; D ambiguous. The germline gives CDR1 LNHNV, CDR2 YYDKDF (reference sequence). Trimming left V 1 base short and J 4 bases short, with 14 bases between. The CDR3 extends over 15 amino acids. The CDR3 coding sequence is TGTGCCACCAGCAGAGCCCAGGAACATTGGTACGAGCAGTACTTC. It encodes CATSRAQEHWYEQYF.